This TCR beta chain was profiled in a study of OX40 agonist ivuxolimab in advanced cancers. With regard to the full study: Ivuxolimab was a fully human IgG2 agonistic monoclonal antibody targeting the costimulatory receptor OX40 (CD134). Intravenous ivuxolimab was administered to patients every 2 weeks at six dose levels: 0.01, 0.1, 0.3, 1.5, 3 and 10 mg/kg. Among the approximately 50 dose-escalation patients, around 19 had hepatocellular carcinoma, roughly 15 melanoma, 9 renal cell carcinoma and 9 head and neck cancer. A male proportion of roughly 80% and a mean age of 60 years, ranging from about 23 to 90, were recorded for the dose-escalation cohort. Prior anti-PD-1, anti-PD-L1 or anti-CTLA-4 therapy was permitted, and about 40% of dose-escalation patients had received checkpoint inhibitors. Partial responses were achieved by three dose-escalation patients, of whom one had hepatocellular carcinoma and two had cutaneous melanoma. Peripheral TCRbeta sequencing aimed to test whether ivuxolimab altered TCR sequence diversity and caused clonal T-cell expansion. The paper covers the monotherapy dose-escalation part of the phase I ivuxolimab trial, which included N of about 51 patients. Study-level results and caveats: The antigen specificity of the clonally expanded peripheral T cells was not determined. After ivuxolimab, CD8+ T cells had more expanded clones than CD4+ T cells on average. At doses from 0.1 to 3.0 mg/kg, clonal expansion was seen in both CD4+ and CD8+ blood T cells between baseline and week 6. Low levels of normalized T-cell clonal expansion were also seen in some patients who did not respond. In the 0.1-3.0 mg/kg groups, partial responders had among the lowest normalized peripheral clonal expansion, particularly in CD8+ T cells.

CDR1 and CDR2, looked up from the germline V gene, are SGDLS and YYNGEE. Counted from cysteine to phenylalanine, this CDR3 has 15 amino acids. CDR3 DNA only is kept here, 45 bases in frame from base 1. V gives up 3 bases and J gives up 4 bases, and the segment between their germline ends measures 15 bases. Patients with autoimmune disease history or receiving systemic immunosuppression were excluded from the trial. Peripheral blood for TCR sequencing was collected from all dose cohorts at baseline, on cycle 4 day 1, and on cycle 7 day 1. Samples were obtained from an open-label, multicenter, first-in-human phase I dose-escalation trial of ivuxolimab. Adults with locally advanced or metastatic melanoma, renal cell, hepatocellular, or head and neck squamous cell carcinoma were enrolled in the trial. Before TCR sequencing, CD4+ T cells and CD8+ T cells were sorted from peripheral blood as separate populations.

For sequencing of the TCRbeta CDR3 region, genomic DNA was extracted from the sorted cells. The immunoSEQ Assay was used to sequence the TCRbeta CDR3 regions. Imported from immuneACCESS, the table was reduced by TCRdb to in-frame sequences with V and J called. These copies leave out some clones; in studies compared against another copy, an unresolved V gene accounts for under half, and the cause of the remainder is not known. This sample has about 38,000 clones in its table, and around four fifths of those were observed once. The ten largest clones capture under 10% of the sample. This clone was detected only a few times. Its antigen remains undetermined. The sample holds no much larger clone one base away, and base qualities are not on file.

The TCR originated in an adult with an advanced solid tumor such as melanoma, head and neck, liver or kidney cancer. The specimen comprised CD4+ or CD8+ T cells sorted from blood, sampled in a trial of the OX40 agonist ivuxolimab. This chain is built from TRBV9 and TRBJ2-3; the D segment cannot be called with confidence. The sequenced DNA is TGTGCCAGCAGCGCCCTGGCGTCCACGGCAGATACGCAGTATTTT. It encodes CASSALASTADTQYF.